The clone carrying this T cell receptor (beta chain) was seen a few times. The antigen is not known. This record belongs to a study of early T cells in non-severe SARS-CoV-2 infection. Looking at the study overall: Chains stayed unpaired after sequencing of bulk RNA from unsorted whole blood.

cDNA molecules, individually, were tagged with unique molecular identifiers. One entry per CDR3 protein results from TCRdb running MiXCR on the 5' RACE reads. The sample shows roughly 120,000 distinct CDR3 sequences, over 10% of them seen only once. Study-wide results and limits: Matches to VDJdb favored anti-spike CD8 responses and missed private and CD4 specificities.

Trimming took 0 bases from V and 8 from J, leaving 14 bases between them. The CDR3 extends over 15 amino acids. The starting material was whole blood, obtained at baseline. The receptor's source is an adult who was a healthcare worker with PCR-confirmed SARS-CoV-2 infection or an uninfected control (not recorded which). The V and J genes are TRBV12-3 or TRBV12-4 and TRBJ2-1; unclear D gene. The CDR3 is CASSLAHSGPDEQFF. The CDR3 DNA reads TGTGCCAGCAGTTTAGCCCATTCAGGCCCGGATGAGCAGTTCTTC.